Listed below are T cell receptor beta chains from one sample, sequenced in a study of control samples from healthy donors and cancer patients. Profiling relied on immunoSEQ multiplex PCR, and the TCRdb table lists in-frame clones only, not all of them. The repertoire includes some 140,000 clones, 90% to 95% of them detected once, and about 14% sits in the top ten. The sample taken for sequencing was PBMCs. Receptor source: a man in his sixties with colorectal cancer. CDR3s include the opening cysteine and the closing phenylalanine or tryptophan. Fields, in order: V gene, J gene, CDR3 protein.

>TRBV5-4|TRBJ1-1
CASSDGREAFF
>TRBV18|TRBJ1-2
CASSPQQGDGYTF
>TRBV18|TRBJ2-6
CASSPQDSGANVLTF
>TRBV5-1|TRBJ2-7
CASSWTTGTGKREQYF
>TRBV30|TRBJ1-1
CAWQGYTEAFF
>TRBV29-1|TRBJ1-6
CSVEEGAGSPLHF
>TRBV29-1|TRBJ1-5
CSVAGQGNQPQHF
>TRBV7-9|TRBJ2-2
CASGTLGQGNTGELFF
>TRBV6-5|TRBJ1-5
CASSIIGTVNQPQHF
>TRBV12-3/TRBV12-4|TRBJ2-3
CALQGVADTQYF
>TRBV4-1|TRBJ2-1
CASRLGLAGRNEQFF
>TRBV2|TRBJ1-4
CASSEGAGNEKLFF
>TRBV19|TRBJ1-1
CASRARDRINTEAFF
>TRBV5-1|TRBJ2-1
CASSLEERSEQFF
>TRBV25-1|TRBJ1-1
CASSPPAGNTEAFF
>TRBV19|TRBJ1-2
CASSIITGVAGGYTF
>TRBV6-2/TRBV6-3|TRBJ1-5
CASSYGGAPGEPQHF
>TRBV29-1|TRBJ2-2
CSVDSTNTGELFF
>TRBV30|TRBJ2-1
CAWRIPSGLNEQFF
>TRBV15|TRBJ2-3
CATSRLTSYSTDTQYF